A single sample gave rise to the 28 T cell receptor beta chains below, sequenced in a study of T cell responses to AZD1222 COVID-19 vaccine listed by TCRdb under 2021. Receptor amplification or capture employed the immunoSEQ multiplex PCR assay. TCRdb provides this immuneACCESS table in a form limited to in-frame rearrangements. Some clones are lacking; in checked studies, under half of them reflect an unresolved V gene, and why the rest are absent is not known. Within this sample are over 130,000 clones, with roughly nine tenths of them counted one time only. The ten largest clonotypes hold approximately 9% of the sample. Per the publication, the time point label means: about 28 days (+/-7) after the second vaccine dose. The specimen was peripheral blood, collected 28 days after the second AZD1222 dose. All receptors come from an adult who received the AZD1222 COVID-19 vaccine.

The chain employs TRBV4-1 and TRBJ1-6, with D possibly matching TRBD1 (5 bases). The germline V and J ends were trimmed by 1 base and 7 bases, with 17 bases remaining between them. CDR1 is MGHRA and CDR2 is YSYEKL in the germline V gene. The CDR3 runs 17 residues. The CDR3 sequence: CASSQAAGFIINSPLHF. In nucleotides, the CDR3 is TGCGCCAGCAGCCAAGCGGCAGGGTTTATCATAAATTCACCCCTCCACTTT.

The genes are TRBV3-1 (or the pseudogene TRBV3-2) and TRBJ2-5, with D unresolved. With 2 bases removed from V and 1 base from J, the gap between germline ends came to 14 bases. This CDR3 spans 16 amino acids. In germline, CDR1 is LGHDT, CDR2 YNNKEL (reference sequence). CDR3 region: CASSQWSMAAQETQYF. The CDR3 DNA reads TGTGCCAGCAGCCAATGGTCAATGGCCGCCCAAGAGACCCAGTACTTC.

The chain recombines TRBV7-9 with TRBJ1-1; D is perhaps TRBD1 (5 bases). This CDR3 has 13 amino acids. The V end lost 8 bases, the J end lost 1 base, and 11 bases lay between the germline ends. Germline lookup yields CDR1 SEHNR and CDR2 FQNEAQ (reference sequence). This chain's CDR3 is CASGGTENTEAFF. For the CDR3, the DNA is TGTGCCAGCGGCGGGACCGAGAACACTGAAGCTTTCTTT.

This clone has just one count. J is TRBJ1-2 and V is TRBV6-2 or TRBV6-3, with D unresolved. Germline lookup yields CDR1 MNHEY and CDR2 SVGEGT. The CDR3 runs 14 residues. Trimming took off 5 bases at V and 2 bases at J, with 12 bases between the two ends. CDR3 sequence (DNA): TGTGCCAGCAGTACACGGGCTTTCAACTATGGCTACACCTTC. Its translation is CASSTRAFNYGYTF.

CDR3 sequence: CASSLGGRETQYF. As DNA, the CDR3 is TGTGCCAGCAGTTTGGGGGGGCGGGAGACCCAGTACTTC. The chain is built from TRBV2 and TRBJ2-5, with D possibly matching TRBD2 (7 bases). This CDR3 region has 13 residues. V was trimmed by 5 bases and J by 5 bases, leaving 12 bases between them. Looked up from germline, CDR1 is SNHLY and CDR2 is FYNNEI.

This clone was counted once. The gene calls are TRBV7-9 and TRBJ1-3, with D possibly TRBD1 on 5 matching bases. With 5 bases removed from V and 0 bases from J, the gap between germline ends came to 17 bases. The germline gives CDR1 SEHNR, CDR2 FQNEAQ (reference sequence). The CDR3 spans 17 residues. CDR3 protein: CASSPETGSSSGNTIYF. The CDR3, as DNA: TGTGCCAGCAGCCCGGAAACAGGCTCCAGCTCTGGAAACACCATATATTTT.

The gene calls are TRBV7-2 and TRBJ1-5, with 9 bases lining up with TRBD1. CDR1 is SGHTA, CDR2 FQGNSA, per germline. The CDR3 consists of 16 residues. The trim removed 5 bases at V and 2 bases at J, leaving 7 bases unmatched. The DNA for the CDR3 is TGTGCCAGCAGCCCTGGGGACAGGGATGGCAATCAGCCCCAGCATTTT. Translating gives CASSPGDRDGNQPQHF.

The V and J genes are TRBV6-4 and TRBJ2-1; 9 bases map to TRBD2. Germline V lookup: CDR1 MRHNA, CDR2 SNTAGT. The length of the CDR3 is 15 residues. The J segment lost 6 bases and the V segment lost 2 bases, leaving 5 bases of the junction unmatched. The CDR3 DNA reads TGTGCCAGCAGTGACGCGGGGGGGCCGTTCAATGAGCAGTTCTTC. This gives the protein CASSDAGGPFNEQFF.

The rearrangement links TRBV5-6 to TRBJ1-5, with 9 bases matching TRBD1. Trimming at V came to 3 bases and at J to 3 bases, leaving 10 bases not matched to a gene. In germline, CDR1 is SGHDT, CDR2 YYEEEE. The CDR3 extends over 17 amino acids. CDR3 sequence (DNA): TGTGCCAGCAGCTCAGGGACAGGGATTAGAGACAATCAGCCCCAGCATTTT. The encoded protein is CASSSGTGIRDNQPQHF.

This clone was seen a single time. V and J are TRBV24-1 and TRBJ2-2, with TRBD1 identical over 8 bases. The germline CDR1 and CDR2 sequences are KGHDR and SFDVKD. The CDR3 length is 17 residues. Trimming cost V 7 bases and J 7 bases; bases outside gene matches: 16. In DNA, the CDR3 is TGTGCCACCAGCCCGTCCAATAACAGGGGGGAGATCGGGGAGCTGTTTTTT. It encodes CATSPSNNRGEIGELFF.

The rearrangement uses TRBV18 and TRBJ2-2; 9 bases agree with TRBD1. The CDR3 consists of 16 residues. CDR1 KGHSH and CDR2 LQKENI come from the germline V gene. The ends lost 0 bases at V and 3 bases at J; junction bases unmatched: 2. In DNA, the CDR3 is TGTGCCAGCTCACCACCAGGACAGGGGTACACCGGGGAGCTGTTTTTT. Its protein product is CASSPPGQGYTGELFF.

The sample holds a few counts of this clone. The chain carries TRBV12-5 and TRBJ1-1, with TRBD1 matching over 7 bases. CDR1 LGHNT and CDR2 FRNRAP come from the germline V gene. J was trimmed by 8 bases and V by 4 bases; bases with no gene match: 10. This CDR3 has 14 amino acids. The CDR3 here is CASGSQQGWYEAFF. As DNA, the CDR3 is TGTGCTAGTGGTTCCCAACAGGGGTGGTACGAAGCTTTCTTT.

This clone was seen a few times. V is TRBV7-6 and J is TRBJ1-3; TRBD1 matches 7 bases. CDR3 length: 17 amino acids. The germline V gene has CDR1 SGHVS and CDR2 FNYEAQ. V lost 5 bases and J lost 0; bases outside the gene matches: 10. The CDR3 here is CASSIRQGDFSGNTIYF. In DNA form, the CDR3 reads TGTGCCAGCAGCATTAGACAGGGCGATTTCTCTGGAAACACCATATATTTT.

This clone was seen a single time. The rearrangement joins TRBV13 to TRBJ2-3, with TRBD2 matching 8 bases. The CDR3 extends over 16 amino acids. With 0 bases clipped from V and 0 bases from J, the junction kept 2 bases outside the gene matches. Germline CDR1 is PRHDT and CDR2 is FYEKMQ (reference sequence). This CDR3 reads CASSLGAGDSTDTQYF. The CDR3 DNA follows: TGTGCCAGCAGCTTAGGAGCGGGGGATAGCACAGATACGCAGTATTTT.

V and J are TRBV7-3 and TRBJ2-5; D perhaps matches TRBD1 (6 bases). The CDR3 spans 14 residues. From germline, CDR1 is SGHTA and CDR2 FQGTGA. V was cut by 3 bases and J by 5 bases, with 13 bases left in between. The CDR3 nucleotides read TGTGCCAGCAGCTTCCAGGGGTCTTTCGAGACCCAGTACTTC. Translation: CASSFQGSFETQYF.

The chain couples TRBV7-2 to TRBJ1-5; 7 nucleotides match TRBD1. The CDR3 covers 14 residues. Looked up from germline, CDR1 is SGHTA and CDR2 is FQGNSA. The V and J ends lost 2 bases and 8 bases, in that order; junction bases with no gene match: 6. The CDR3 DNA follows: TGTGCCAGCAGCTTAAAAGGGGGCAGTGAGCCCCAGCATTTT. Its translation: CASSLKGGSEPQHF.

The CDR3 here is CAIRPGTGVGTEAFF. DNA of the CDR3: TGTGCCATCAGACCTGGGACAGGGGTCGGCACTGAAGCTTTCTTT. The V gene is TRBV10-3, the J gene TRBJ1-1; 10 positions agree with TRBD1. The V segment lost 6 bases and the J segment 4 bases; nucleotides outside the gene matches: 8. CDR1 is ENHRY, CDR2 SYGVKD, per germline. The CDR3 consists of 15 residues.

This clone has just one count. The chain has TRBV9 and TRBJ1-2; the D gene is possibly TRBD1 (5 bases). V was shortened by 7 bases and J by 5 bases, with 15 bases between the two germline ends. CDR1 and CDR2 from the germline V gene are SGDLS and YYNGEE. This CDR3 has 13 amino acids. The CDR3 sequence: CASGGAGRYGYTF. Written as DNA, the CDR3 is TGTGCCAGCGGCGGGGCCGGGAGATATGGCTACACCTTC.

In DNA, the CDR3 is TGTGCCAGCAGTTTATACAGGGGGGAAGACACCATATATTTT. It encodes CASSLYRGEDTIYF. The rearrangement joins TRBV28 to TRBJ1-3; TRBD1 agrees at 8 bases. This CDR3 contains 14 residues. V shed 1 base, J shed 8 bases, and the junction held 4 bases outside the gene matches. The V gene's germline CDR1 is MDHEN and CDR2 SYDVKM.

This clone was counted between two and nine times. The chain employs TRBV6-4 and TRBJ2-3; TRBD1 aligns across 10 bases. CDR1 and CDR2 (germline): MRHNA, SNTAGT. With 2 bases clipped from V and 1 base from J, the junction kept 0 bases outside the gene matches. This CDR3 is 15 amino acids long. The CDR3 DNA reads as TGTGCCAGCAGTGACGGGACAGGGGGCACAGATACGCAGTATTTT. Its protein product is CASSDGTGGTDTQYF.

This chain connects TRBV10-2 to TRBJ2-3; the match to TRBD1 covers 8 bases. The CDR3 is 13 residues long. Germline CDR1 reads WSHSY; CDR2 reads SAAADI. V lost 7 bases, J lost 5 bases, and 5 bases stayed unmatched. The CDR3 sequence: CASTRDRLDTQYF. The CDR3 nucleotides read TGCGCCAGCACCAGGGACAGGTTAGATACGCAGTATTTT.

The rearrangement links TRBV7-8 to TRBJ2-7; D remains ambiguous. The CDR3 loop spans 11 amino acids. Germline V CDR1 and CDR2: SGHVS, FQNEAQ. Trimming took 3 bases from V and 7 from J, leaving 7 bases between them. CDR3 sequence (DNA): TGTGCCAGCAGCTTTTCAACGGAGCAGTACTTC. It translates to CASSFSTEQYF.

The rearrangement links TRBV12-3 or TRBV12-4 to TRBJ1-2, with a weak D call TRBD1 (5 bases). The length of the CDR3 is 13 residues. V shed 1 base and J shed 6 bases, with 9 bases lying between them. The CDR3 bases are TGTGCCAGCAGTTTAGTGGGGCCCGATGGCTACACCTTC. Encoded protein: CASSLVGPDGYTF.

This chain uses TRBV18 with TRBJ1-3; D is possibly TRBD1 (5 bases). The CDR3 has 16 residues. Germline V CDR1 and CDR2: KGHSH, LQKENI. The germline V and J ends were trimmed by 4 bases and 2 bases, with 15 bases remaining between them. Here the CDR3 reads CASSRASVGPGNTIYF. DNA of the CDR3: TGTGCCAGCTCACGGGCGAGTGTGGGACCTGGAAACACCATATATTTT.

The chain carries TRBV2 and TRBJ1-4; D unresolved. The V end lost 4 bases, the J end lost 11 bases, and 11 bases lay between the germline ends. Germline CDR1 reads SNHLY; CDR2 reads FYNNEI. The length of the CDR3 is 12 residues. CDR3 residues: CASSASEEKLFF. CDR3 coding DNA: TGTGCCAGCAGTGCCTCCGAGGAGAAACTGTTTTTT.

The CDR3 protein is CASSQEQGTEAFF. The DNA of the CDR3 is TGCGCCAGCAGCCAAGAACAGGGAACTGAAGCTTTCTTT. This rearrangement joins TRBV4-3 to TRBJ1-1, with D possibly matching TRBD1 (6 bases). Germline values: CDR1 LGHNA, CDR2 YSLEER. The CDR3 consists of 13 residues. V lost 0 bases and J 5 bases, leaving 7 bases between the germline ends.

The gene calls are TRBV6-5 and TRBJ1-4, with D perhaps matching TRBD1 (5 bases). The CDR3 totals 12 residues. Trimming shortened V by 5 bases and J by 8 bases, and 9 bases separated the two germline ends. In germline, CDR1 is MNHEY, CDR2 SVGAGI. The CDR3 coding sequence is TGTGCCAGCAGTCCGAGGGGAGAAAAACTGTTTTTT. Translating gives CASSPRGEKLFF.

The chain is built from TRBV9 and TRBJ1-1; the D gene is possibly TRBD1 (5 bases). CDR1 is SGDLS, CDR2 YYNGEE, per germline. The V end lost 7 bases, the J end lost 6 bases, and 16 bases lay between the germline ends. The CDR3 loop spans 13 amino acids. The DNA of the CDR3 is TGTGCCAGCGAGCGATGGGGGAGCGCTGAAGCTTTCTTT. Translating it yields CASERWGSAEAFF.